The 11 T cell receptor beta chains presented below share a single source sample, sequenced in a study of blood T cells in healthy people across ages. The second PCR ran roughly 6 to 11 cycles with a sample-barcoded 5' primer and J-beta primers. TCRdb used MiXCR to reprocess the 5' RACE reads, holding one entry per CDR3 protein. The data show 750,000 to 950,000 distinct CDR3 sequences, with approximately 55% seen just once and about 42% held by the top ten. Sequencing was done on a sample of blood. These receptors originate from a man older than 75 in good health.

The rearrangement links TRBV9 to TRBJ2-7; TRBD2 aligns across 10 bases. The germline V gene encodes CDR1 SGDLS and CDR2 YYNGEE. The CDR3 loop spans 15 amino acids. J was trimmed by 5 bases and V by 0 bases; bases with no gene match: 5. In DNA, the CDR3 is TGTGCCAGCAGCGTAGGTAGCGGGAGGTTCAACGAGCAGTACTTC. Translating gives CASSVGSGRFNEQYF.

At least ten counts were recorded for this clonotype. The rearrangement joins TRBV5-6 to TRBJ1-6, with a tentative D call TRBD1 (5 bases). V gave up 1 base and J gave up 12 bases, with 14 bases separating them. Germline V gene lookup returns CDR1 SGHDT and CDR2 YYEEEE. The CDR3 is 14 residues long. Here the CDR3 DNA reads TGTGCCAGCAGCTTGAGGGGTGGAAGTTTACCCCTCCACTTT. Translated, it gives CASSLRGGSLPLHF.

The V gene is TRBV11-2, the J gene TRBJ2-1, with 10 bases identical to TRBD2. The CDR3 contains 15 residues. After removal of 6 bases from V and 2 bases from J, the junction contained 4 bases not matched to a gene. Germline V gene data show CDR1 as SGHAT and CDR2 as FQNNGV. In DNA, the CDR3 is TGTGCCAGCAGGACAGCGGGAGGGCCCTACAATGAGCAGTTCTTC. The encoded protein is CASRTAGGPYNEQFF.

The J gene is TRBJ2-5, the V gene TRBV20-1; 11 bases fit TRBD2. Germline CDR1 reads DFQATT; CDR2 reads SNEGSKA (reference sequence). Germline trimming cut 4 bases from V and 5 bases from J; bases unmatched to any gene: 9. The CDR3 covers 15 residues. The CDR3 sequence: CSANQGSGRAETQYF. CDR3 sequence (DNA): TGCAGTGCTAATCAGGGTAGCGGGAGGGCCGAGACCCAGTACTTC.

This chain connects TRBV5-1 to TRBJ1-4, with TRBD1 identical over 8 bases. Trimming took 4 bases from V and 7 from J; bases not matched to a gene: 9. There are 15 residues in the CDR3. The germline CDR1 and CDR2 sequences are SGHRS and YFSETQ. CDR3 DNA sequence: TGCGCCAGCAGCGTTTCAGGGGGCTTGACTGAAAAACTGTTTTTT. Translated: CASSVSGGLTEKLFF.

The V gene is TRBV20-1, the J gene TRBJ2-7; 9 bases match TRBD2. The CDR3 totals 13 residues. Trimming took 3 bases from V and 4 from J; bases not matched to a gene: 4. In germline, CDR1 is DFQATT, CDR2 SNEGSKA (reference sequence). The CDR3 reads CSASPSGMYEQYF. CDR3 DNA: TGCAGTGCTAGTCCTAGCGGGATGTACGAGCAGTACTTC.

The table lists this clonotype with a count of one. The chain combines TRBV20-1 with TRBJ2-5, with D perhaps TRBD1 (6 bases). The DNA matches TRBJ2-7 better at its end, which makes the J call doubtful. Germline CDR1 DFQATT, CDR2 SNEGSKA (reference sequence). The CDR3 runs 15 residues. The CDR3 DNA sequence: TGCAGTGCTACAAAGGACAGACCAATGGCCTACGAGCAGTACTTC. Residues: CSATKDRPMAYEQYF.

The chain carries TRBV28 and TRBJ2-2, with a weak D call TRBD2 (5 bases). The germline V gene has CDR1 MDHEN and CDR2 SYDVKM. The CDR3 runs 17 residues. V lost 2 bases and J 5 bases, leaving 18 bases between the germline ends. The CDR3 coding sequence is TGTGCCAGCAGTTTAAGGCTAGCCACTCAAAGGACCGGGGAGCTGTTTTTT. Amino acid sequence: CASSLRLATQRTGELFF.

The chain has TRBV12-3 or TRBV12-4 and TRBJ2-7, with 9 positions matching TRBD2. The tail of the sequence fits TRBJ2-5 better, so the J call may be wrong. This CDR3 has 19 amino acids. CDR3 sequence reads: CASTAGVAGVPVRGVTQYF. The CDR3 nucleotides read TGTGCCAGCACCGCGGGTGTAGCGGGAGTTCCAGTAAGGGGAGTGACCCAGTACTTC.

The CDR3 DNA reads TGTGCCAGCAGTCCCCACCAACCGGGATATCTGGCCCACGAGCAGTACTTC. Translation: CASSPHQPGYLAHEQYF. This chain uses TRBV27 with TRBJ2-7, with D perhaps matching TRBD2 (5 bases). V lost 5 bases, J lost 5 bases, and 25 bases lay in between. CDR1 and CDR2 (germline): MNHEY, SMNVEV (reference sequence). The CDR3 has 17 residues.

The V call is TRBV20-1, the J call TRBJ2-7, with D tentatively TRBD2 (5 bases). CDR1 DFQATT and CDR2 SNEGSKA come from the germline V gene (reference sequence). V was shortened by 5 bases and J by 3 bases, with 11 bases between the two germline ends. This CDR3 has 12 amino acids. The CDR3 bases are TGCAGTGCTCGAGCGGAACTCTACGAGCAGTACTTC. Protein product: CSARAELYEQYF.